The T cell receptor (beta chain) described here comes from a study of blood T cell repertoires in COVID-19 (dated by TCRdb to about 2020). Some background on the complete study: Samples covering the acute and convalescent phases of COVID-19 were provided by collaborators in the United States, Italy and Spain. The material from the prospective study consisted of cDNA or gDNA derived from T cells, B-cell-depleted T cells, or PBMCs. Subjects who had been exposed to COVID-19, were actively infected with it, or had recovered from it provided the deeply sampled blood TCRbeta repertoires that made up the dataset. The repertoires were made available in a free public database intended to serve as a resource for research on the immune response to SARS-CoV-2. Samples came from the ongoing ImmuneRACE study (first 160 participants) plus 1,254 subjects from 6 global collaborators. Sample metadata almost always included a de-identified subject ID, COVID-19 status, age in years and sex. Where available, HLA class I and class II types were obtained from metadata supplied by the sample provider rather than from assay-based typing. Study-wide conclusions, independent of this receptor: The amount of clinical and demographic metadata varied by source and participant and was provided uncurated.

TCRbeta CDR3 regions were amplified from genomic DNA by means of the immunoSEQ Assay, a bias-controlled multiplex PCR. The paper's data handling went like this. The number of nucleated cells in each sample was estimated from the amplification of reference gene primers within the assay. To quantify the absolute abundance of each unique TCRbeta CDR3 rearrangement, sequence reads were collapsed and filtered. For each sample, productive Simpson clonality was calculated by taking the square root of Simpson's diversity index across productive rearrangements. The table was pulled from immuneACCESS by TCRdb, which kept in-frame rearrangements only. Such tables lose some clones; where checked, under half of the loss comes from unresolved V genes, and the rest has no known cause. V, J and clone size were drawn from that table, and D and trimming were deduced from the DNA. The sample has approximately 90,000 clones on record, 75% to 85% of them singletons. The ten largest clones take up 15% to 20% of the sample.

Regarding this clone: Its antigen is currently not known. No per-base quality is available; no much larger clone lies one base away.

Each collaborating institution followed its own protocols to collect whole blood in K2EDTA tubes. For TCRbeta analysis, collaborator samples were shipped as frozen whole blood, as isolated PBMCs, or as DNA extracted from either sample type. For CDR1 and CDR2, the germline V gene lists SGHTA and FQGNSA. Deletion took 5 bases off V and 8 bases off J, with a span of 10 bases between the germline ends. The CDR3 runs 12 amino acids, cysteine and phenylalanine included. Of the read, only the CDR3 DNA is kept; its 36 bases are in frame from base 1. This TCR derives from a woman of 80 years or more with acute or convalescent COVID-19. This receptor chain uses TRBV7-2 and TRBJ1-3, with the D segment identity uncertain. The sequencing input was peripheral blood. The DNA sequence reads TGTGCCAGCAGCCGTCTCGGTTACACCATATATTTT. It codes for CASSRLGYTIYF.